This T cell receptor beta chain came from a study of blood T cell repertoires in COVID-19. Across the study: Spain, Italy and the United States supplied samples that represented acute and convalescent COVID-19. PBMCs, B-cell-depleted T cells, or T cells were the source of the cDNA or gDNA that made up the material.

Enrollees, roughly 18 to 89 years old, lived in approximately 24 US areas. Participants' reported clinical history set cohort assignment. Profiled with immunoSEQ multiplex PCR; TCRdb holds only in-frame clones, not every one. This table holds 350,000 to 450,000 clones, approximately 90% found once. From germline, CDR1 is KGHSH and CDR2 LQKENI. This CDR3 region has 15 residues. The J segment lost 3 bases and the V segment lost 3 bases, leaving 7 bases of the junction unmatched. The sequencing sample was made of PBMCs or T cells enriched from blood (not recorded which). J is TRBJ2-7 and V is TRBV18; TRBD1 matches at 8 bases. The TCR originated in a woman aged 40 to 50 who had been exposed to COVID-19. In DNA, the CDR3 is TGTGCCAGCTCACCCCAACAGGGGGACGTCTACGAGCAGTACTTC. Translation: CASSPQQGDVYEQYF.